This T cell receptor beta chain was obtained from a study of blood T cell repertoires in COVID-19. This clone was seen a single time. This CDR3 is 15 amino acids long. The germline V gene has CDR1 GTSNPN and CDR2 SVGIG (reference sequence). With 1 base removed from V and 2 bases from J, the gap between germline ends came to 13 bases. The protocol was immunoSEQ multiplex PCR, while the TCRdb copy is restricted to in-frame clones and leaves out a portion. The sample carries 250,000 or so clones, roughly 86% recorded once. The genes are TRBV30 and TRBJ2-3; TRBD2 is a possible D gene (5 bases). The sequenced material came from PBMCs or T cells enriched from blood (not recorded which). This TCR came from a woman in her late teens or twenties who had recovered from COVID-19. CDR3 in DNA: TGTGCCTGGAGTGATAAGGGCCGGGACACAGATACGCAGTATTTT. Amino acids: CAWSDKGRDTDTQYF.